This TCR beta chain was identified in a study of cytomegalovirus exposure and HLA in healthy donors (dated by TCRdb to 2017 to 2019). Study-wide context: An earlier analysis of roughly 630 of the donors reported 276 Gb of sequence data and some 100 million unique TCR beta sequences from 150 million to 200 million T cells. An early release covering more than 500 HLA-typed donors comprised 250 to 350 gigabases of sequencing data and tens of millions of unique TCR sequences. Among the roughly 430 genotyped donors, roughly 80% belonged to the genetic ancestry cluster associated with self-reported Caucasian donors. The aim of the study was to test whether cataloging public T cell receptors could identify signatures of past pathogen exposure. Using immunosequencing, the study profiled T cell repertoires from about 650 subjects and related those repertoires to cytomegalovirus serostatus. A separate validation cohort of roughly 130 different subjects was used in addition to the 666-subject first cohort. To predict cytomegalovirus infection status, the study combined high-throughput TCR immunosequencing, statistical association of individual TCRs with disease status, and machine learning. In a later analysis, previously published TCR beta repertoires from hundreds of donors were re-analyzed and high-resolution HLA genotyping was added so that TCR occurrence patterns could be studied. Rather than drawing on any new phenotypic data, the later analysis identified candidate immune exposures from TCR beta sequences and the way those sequences occurred across donors. In an earlier analysis of about 590 of the donors, high-throughput TCR beta sequencing was used to judge whether each TCR beta V gene segment behaved as functional or pseudogenic. Donor age, sex, ethnicity and CMV serostatus were compiled together with the repertoire data. Genome-wide SNP genotypes for about 55% of the roughly 670 donors were used in a later genetic analysis, which treated that subset as a discovery cohort. All discovery cohort repertoires had been generated using a single sequencing platform. HLA typing included class I and class II loci at four-digit resolution. The number of typed donors differed by locus: about 629-630 for A, B, C, DRB1 and DQB1; approximately 520 for DQA1; 606 for DPA1; and about 470 for DPB1. Because of strong linkage in the cohort, four or five DR-DQ haplotypes were treated as single units for association and clustering. Across about 370 genotyped donors of the cohort, an average of approximately 200,000 unique TCR beta nucleotide sequences per donor were sequenced, and 15% to 20% of those sequences were non-productive.

Library method: the immunoSEQ multiplex PCR assay. For the multiplex PCR, a mixture combining 60 forward primers for TCR Vbeta segments and 13 reverse primers for TCR Jbeta segments was used. A multiplex PCR assay on genomic DNA amplified the CDR3 region of rearranged TCR beta genes. The amplified TCR beta libraries were sequenced on the Illumina HiSeq System as 87-base-pair reads. In the source study's methods: Across the 670 or so repertoires, a later analysis counted tens of millions of unique TCR beta chains, 9 million to 14 million of which were shared by at least two donors. Raw reads were error-corrected and collapsed into unique sequences by a nearest-neighbor algorithm in which closely related sequences were merged to remove PCR and sequencing errors. CDR3 sequences were aligned to IMGT reference sequences to assign V, D and J gene segments. For a sequence to be retained, at least a six-nucleotide match to both a V gene segment and a J gene segment was required. Rearrangements were classified as productive when the CDR3 lacked stop codons and remained in frame with V and J, and all other rearrangements were classified as non-productive. CDR3 was defined according to IMGT convention as the region running from the second conserved V-encoded cysteine to the conserved J-encoded phenylalanine. The earlier analysis of 450 to 750 of the donors excluded any sequence lacking an unambiguous match to a single V gene segment. In an earlier analysis of 587 of the donors, a V segment was called functional when productive rearrangements were above 56.7%, and segregating when the standard deviation between donors exceeded 5%. A statistical classification framework was built for diagnosing cytomegalovirus status from the catalog of TCR beta chain sequences. V and J gene assignment, in a later analysis, came from comparing TCR nucleotide sequences with IMGT/GENE-DB human TR gene sequences. The TCRdist pipeline was used in a later analysis to assign CDR3 sequences and most-parsimonious VDJ recombination scenarios. A later analysis defined each TCR beta chain by its CDR3 amino acid sequence plus V-gene family, and excluded reads lacking a unique V-gene family. In a later analysis, 450 to 600 highly shared, low-generation-probability nucleotide sequences were removed to address suspected cross-contamination and a sequencing artifact. For each public chain, a later analysis derived a clonal expansion index from normalized ranks of inferred template counts within each repertoire. A later analysis computed generation probabilities with a VDJ recombination model fitted to out-of-frame rearrangements, and checked the results against IGoR. In a later analysis, TCR-TCR, TCR-HLA and TCR-CMV co-occurrence was scored with hypergeometric tests, and a repertoire-size bias correction was applied to TCR pairs. False discovery rates were estimated in a later analysis by permuting HLA or CMV assignments 20 times. In a later analysis, co-occurring TCRs were grouped using DBSCAN, and TCRdist sequence similarity was added for clustering within HLA-allele-positive subsets. Repertoires with fewer than 30,000 or more than 120,000 public chains were left out of co-occurrence clustering, as were five repertoires with anomalous nucleotide sharing. The source is immuneACCESS, and TCRdb retained only in-frame sequences with V and J called. Part of the clones is not carried over; for the studies checked, unresolved V genes explain less than half of this, and the remainder is unexplained. D and trimming come from the DNA, and the V and J calls and clone size come from that table. Within this sample are about 190,000 clones, with more than 65% of them counted one time only. The ten largest clones take up approximately 3.1% of the sample.

Including cysteine and phenylalanine, the CDR3 has 15 amino acids. The retained sequence is limited to the CDR3, 45 bases, with the frame set at the first base. In the germline V gene, CDR1 corresponds to SGHRS and CDR2 to YFSETQ. Results the study describes overall, beyond this receptor: It was suggested by the authors that the approach could potentially be generalized to other disease states and immunological phenotypes. A later analysis associated some 17,000 TCR beta sequences with specific HLA alleles at a false discovery rate of 0.05. When HLA alleles, especially DR and DQ, strongly co-occurred, TCR associations were difficult to assign to individual alleles. Sequencing depth was assumed to be roughly uniform across donors in the presence/absence analyses, though that assumption may not hold. V-gene and J-gene trimming of TCR beta chains was associated with a missense DCLRE1C variant in a later genetic analysis, and the association was replicated in an independent cohort. A further reported finding was that TCR beta sequences accurately predicted the HLA-A and HLA-B alleles for most subjects in the first cohort. In both the original and validation cohorts, the classifier was reported to diagnose cytomegalovirus status with high specificity and sensitivity. The study gave a list of 150 to 200 TCR beta chains associated with cytomegalovirus. Compared with equally common non-associated chains, HLA-associated TCR beta chains in a later analysis were more clonally expanded and had lower generation probabilities. Some IMGT-functional V segments, including TRBV6-2 and TRBV6-3, could not be told apart with the 87-base-pair reads, so those segments were excluded. In a later analysis, the rate of TCR association differed among HLA loci, with DRB1 alleles having the most associated TCRs and HLA-C alleles having the fewest. CMV serostatus was the only immune exposure information available for the cohort. The cohort was sequenced for TCR beta chains only, and without alpha or paired-chain data the features that could be detected were limited. Correlated functional status among segregating V segments might be attributable to linkage disequilibrium, but an unknown experimental factor could not be ruled out. In an earlier analysis of 450 to 750 of the donors, most TCR beta V segments appeared in productive rearrangements about 90% or about 30% of the time, broadly matching IMGT annotations. A later analysis reported that several top co-occurrence clusters appeared linked to parvovirus B19, influenza, CMV and Epstein-Barr virus. The sequencing pipeline was judged likely to have produced a cluster of highly shared sequence variants as a technical artifact. Around 16 rarely observed V segments, including chromosome 9 orphons, were excluded from the earlier analysis of a few hundred of the donors because counts were too low. According to a later genetic analysis, donors in an Asian-associated ancestry cluster had fewer N-insertions in productive TCRs than the roughly 700-donor mean. In a later analysis, most CMV-associated TCR beta chains were found to appear HLA-restricted, with HLA associations seemingly driven largely by CMV exposure. Because some donors lacked HLA typing at each locus, the association tests relied only on the typed subset. Across donors, most TCR sequences were observed very rarely, whereas some public TCRs were present in many individuals. A few of the identified cytomegalovirus-associated TCR beta chains were confirmed in vitro to be specific for cytomegalovirus antigens.

The cohort consisted of fewer than 700 healthy bone marrow donors. All cohort members were sampled while nominally healthy, although unrecorded immune exposures were likely present. The donor was CMV seropositive and was included in the group of 250 to 300 seropositive cohort members. Each donor provided a peripheral blood sample, and peripheral blood mononuclear cells were used for TCR beta sequencing. The Qiagen DNeasy Blood Extraction Kit was used to extract genomic DNA from the blood cell samples. Points on this clone: Its cognate antigen has yet to be identified. Base qualities are missing; no much larger clone stands one base away.

The sample consisted of PBMCs. The TCR was taken from a woman aged 25 to 39 in good health and CMV-seropositive. Rearrangement joined TRBV5-1 to TRBJ2-5, with 11 central nucleotides matching TRBD1. The tail of the sequence fits TRBJ2-7 better, so the J call may be wrong. The DNA is TGCGCCAGCAGACCAGGGACAGGGGGTTCCTACGAGCAGTACTTC. The encoded protein is CASRPGTGGSYEQYF.